This TCR beta chain was identified during a study of blood T cells in healthy people across ages. A second PCR, run for about 6 to 11 cycles, used a sample-barcoded 5' primer plus a J-beta primer mix. TCRdb reanalysed the 5' RACE reads using MiXCR and keeps one entry per CDR3 protein. The sample lists 750,000 to 950,000 distinct CDR3 sequences, approximately 32% occurring once. With each sample, at least 6 micrograms of total RNA were extracted. The V end was cut by 4 bases, the J end by 5 bases, with 12 bases between. Germline V gene data show CDR1 as SGHDT and CDR2 as YYEEEE. The CDR3 is 13 amino acids. This clonotype showed up many times. The sample was also reused in another study, on T cells of mothers and their children. That investigation notes: None of the identified T cell clones proved to be persistent microchimeric clones.

Material: blood. The source of this sequence is a woman aged 40-49 years in good health. The chain carries TRBV5-6 and TRBJ2-5, with D tentatively TRBD2 (5 bases). Written as DNA, the CDR3 is TGTGCCAGCAGCCGACGGGGAATGGAGACCCAGTACTTC. This codes for CASSRRGMETQYF.